The clone carrying this T cell receptor beta chain was seen only once. Its antigen is currently unknown. Germline V gives CDR1 ENHRY, CDR2 SYGVKD. The CDR3 extends over 14 amino acids. V gave up 3 bases and J gave up 5 bases; unmatched junction bases: 3. The data were obtained in a study of shared clonotypes between healthy human individuals. TCRdb's table, derived via immunoSEQ multiplex PCR, lists solely in-frame clones and lacks some. The table lists 2 million or so clones, 90% to 95% of them singletons. Whole-study results and caveats: Across subsets, estimated richness was generally greater for naive than for memory populations. Having only a few donors restricted how much genetic and exposure-history diversity was captured.

This sequence joins TRBV10-3 and TRBJ2-2, with 7 bases lining up with TRBD1. This clonotype originated in a young man in good health. The source material was naive CD4+ T cells sorted from blood. As to subset: CD45RA+ positively selected. This chain's CDR3 is CAISEGTDTGELFF. The CDR3, as DNA: TGTGCCATCAGTGAAGGGACAGATACCGGGGAGCTGTTTTTT.